This T cell receptor (beta chain) came from a study of blood T cells in healthy people across ages. Findings and limits, study-wide: The recorded TCR beta diversity per million T cells decreased in a roughly linear manner with age.

This CDR3 is built from 14 residues. Trimming cost V 5 bases and J 3 bases, with 14 bases left between them. Germline V lookup: CDR1 MNHEY, CDR2 SMNVEV (reference sequence). Only a few counts were recorded for this clonotype. Its specificity is unknown. A J-beta primer mix and a sample-barcoded 5' primer were used in a second PCR of roughly 7 to 12 cycles. Using its own MiXCR run on the 5' RACE reads, TCRdb lists one record per CDR3 protein. The table lists some 780,000 distinct CDR3 sequences, more than 50% of them singletons. The TCR originated in a man between 40 and 49 years old in good health. V and J are TRBV27 and TRBJ2-7, with D unclear. Input material: blood. This chain's CDR3 is CASSPRDVYYEQYF. DNA of the CDR3: TGTGCCAGCAGTCCCCGCGACGTATACTACGAGCAGTACTTC.